This T cell receptor beta chain emerged from a study of CD8+ T cells in alopecia areata. Overall study results and limits: Relative to mice, TCR sharing across patients was less clear, a difference possibly HLA-related.

This clone was observed a few times. The antigen is unknown. cDNA reverse transcribed from extracted RNA served as the sequencing template. Sequencing was performed with immunoSEQ multiplex PCR; in TCRdb, only in-frame clones are kept and a portion is missing. The sample comprises 250,000 to 300,000 clones, roughly 64% of which are singletons, and around 1.8% rests with the top ten. Germline lookup yields CDR1 SGHAT and CDR2 FQNNGV. The CDR3 has 16 amino acids. The V and J ends lost 4 bases and 5 bases respectively, with 20 bases between them. Treatment noted: oral pan-JAK inhibitor, 5-10 mg twice daily.

V gene TRBV11-2 combines with J gene TRBJ2-5; unclear D gene. This material consisted of CD4+ T cells sorted from blood, taken at week 24, from a patient treated with tofacitinib. The TCR originated in a human donor with alopecia areata. The chain's CDR3 is CASSSSQSWTGETQYF. CDR3 sequence (DNA): TGTGCCAGCAGCTCAAGTCAATCTTGGACCGGGGAGACCCAGTACTTC.